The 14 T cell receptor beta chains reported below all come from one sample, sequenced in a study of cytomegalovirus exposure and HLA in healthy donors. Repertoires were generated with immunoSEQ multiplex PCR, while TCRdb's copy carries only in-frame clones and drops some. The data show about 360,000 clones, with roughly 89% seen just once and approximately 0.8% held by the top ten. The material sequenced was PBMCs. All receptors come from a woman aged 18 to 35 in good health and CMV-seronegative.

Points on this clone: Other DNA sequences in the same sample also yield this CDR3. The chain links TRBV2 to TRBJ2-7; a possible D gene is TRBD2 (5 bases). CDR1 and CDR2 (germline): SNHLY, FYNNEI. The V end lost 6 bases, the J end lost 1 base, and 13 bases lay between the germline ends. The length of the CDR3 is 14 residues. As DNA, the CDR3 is TGTGCCAGCAGCGCGGAGGACTTGTCCTACGAGCAGTACTTC. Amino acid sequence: CASSAEDLSYEQYF. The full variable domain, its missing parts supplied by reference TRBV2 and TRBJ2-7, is EPEVTQTPSHQVTQMGQEVILRCVPISNHLYFYWYRQILGQKVEFLVSFYNNEISEKSEIFDDQFSVERPDGSNFTLKIRSTKLEDSAMYFCASSAEDLSYEQYFGPGTRLTVT.

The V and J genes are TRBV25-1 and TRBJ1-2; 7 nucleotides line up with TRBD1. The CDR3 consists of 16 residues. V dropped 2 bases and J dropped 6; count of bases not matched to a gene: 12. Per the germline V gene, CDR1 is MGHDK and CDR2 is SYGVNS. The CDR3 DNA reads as TGTGCCAGCAGTGAACTCGTCTCGACAGGGAACGATGGCTACACCTTC. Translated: CASSELVSTGNDGYTF.

CDR3 sequence (DNA): TGTGCCAGCAGCCTCTTTAAGACAGACCTCATTCAGTACTTC. This encodes CASSLFKTDLIQYF. The rearrangement joins TRBV6-5 to TRBJ2-4; TRBD1 might be the D (5 bases). This CDR3 has 14 amino acids. The V gene's germline CDR1 is MNHEY and CDR2 SVGAGI. With 6 bases removed from V and 9 bases from J, the gap between germline ends came to 18 bases.

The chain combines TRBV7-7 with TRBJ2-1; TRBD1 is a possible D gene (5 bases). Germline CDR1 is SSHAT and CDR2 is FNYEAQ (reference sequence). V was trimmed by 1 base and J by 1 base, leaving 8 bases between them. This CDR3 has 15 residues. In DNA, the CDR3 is TGTGCCAGCAGCTTAGAAGGGGTTTCCTACAATGAGCAGTTCTTC. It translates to CASSLEGVSYNEQFF.

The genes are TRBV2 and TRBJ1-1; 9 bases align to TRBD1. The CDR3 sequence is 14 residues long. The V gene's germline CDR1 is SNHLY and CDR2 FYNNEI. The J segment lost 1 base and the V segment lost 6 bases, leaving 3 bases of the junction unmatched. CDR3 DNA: TGTGCCAGCAGGAACAGGGGGCAGAACACTGAAGCTTTCTTT. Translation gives CASRNRGQNTEAFF.

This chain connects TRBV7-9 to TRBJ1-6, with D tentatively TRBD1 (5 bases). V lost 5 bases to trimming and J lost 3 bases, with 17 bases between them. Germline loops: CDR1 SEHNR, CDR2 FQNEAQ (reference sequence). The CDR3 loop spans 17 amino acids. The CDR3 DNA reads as TGTGCCAGCAGCCCCAGTGGGGGGAATCTCTATAATTCACCCCTCCACTTT. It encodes CASSPSGGNLYNSPLHF.

In nucleotides, the CDR3 is TGCAGCGCCCTCAGAGGGGGACATGAAAAACTGTTTTTT. This encodes CSALRGGHEKLFF. V is TRBV29-1 and J is TRBJ1-4; TRBD1 might be the D (6 bases). Trimming left V 7 bases short and J 6 bases short, with 15 bases between. The V gene's germline CDR1 is SQVTM and CDR2 ANQGSEA. The CDR3 is made up of 13 amino acids.

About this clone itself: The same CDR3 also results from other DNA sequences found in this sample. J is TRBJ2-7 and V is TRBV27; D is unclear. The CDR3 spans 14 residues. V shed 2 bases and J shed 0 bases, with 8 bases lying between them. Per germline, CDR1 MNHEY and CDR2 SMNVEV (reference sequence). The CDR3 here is CASSLSLSSYEQYF. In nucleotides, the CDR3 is TGTGCCAGCAGTTTAAGCCTGAGCTCCTACGAGCAGTACTTC.

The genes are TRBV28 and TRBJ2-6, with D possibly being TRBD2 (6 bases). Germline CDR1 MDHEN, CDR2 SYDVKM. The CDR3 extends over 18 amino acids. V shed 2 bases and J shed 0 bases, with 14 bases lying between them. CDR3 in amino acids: CASSLRYVAASGANVLTF. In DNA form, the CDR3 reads TGTGCCAGCAGTTTACGGTACGTAGCGGCCTCTGGGGCCAACGTCCTGACTTTC.

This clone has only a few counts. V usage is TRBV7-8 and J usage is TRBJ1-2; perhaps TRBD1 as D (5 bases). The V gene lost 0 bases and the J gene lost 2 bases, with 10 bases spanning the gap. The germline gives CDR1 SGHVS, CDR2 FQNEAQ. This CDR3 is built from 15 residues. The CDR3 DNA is TGTGCCAGCAGCTTAGCCCACAGGACGAACTATGGCTACACCTTC. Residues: CASSLAHRTNYGYTF.

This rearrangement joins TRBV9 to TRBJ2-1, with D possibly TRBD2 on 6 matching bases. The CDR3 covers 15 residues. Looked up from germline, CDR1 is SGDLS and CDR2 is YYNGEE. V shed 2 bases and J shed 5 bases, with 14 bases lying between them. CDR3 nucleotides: TGTGCCAGCAGCGTCGGGGGAGGTTGGGACAATGAGCAGTTCTTC. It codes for CASSVGGGWDNEQFF.

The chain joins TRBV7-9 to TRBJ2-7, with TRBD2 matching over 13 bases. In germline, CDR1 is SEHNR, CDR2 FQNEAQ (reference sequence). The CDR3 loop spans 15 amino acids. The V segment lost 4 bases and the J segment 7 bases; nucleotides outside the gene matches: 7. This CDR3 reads CASSSGTSGAGEQYF. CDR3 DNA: TGTGCCAGCAGCTCGGGGACTAGCGGGGCGGGGGAGCAGTACTTC.

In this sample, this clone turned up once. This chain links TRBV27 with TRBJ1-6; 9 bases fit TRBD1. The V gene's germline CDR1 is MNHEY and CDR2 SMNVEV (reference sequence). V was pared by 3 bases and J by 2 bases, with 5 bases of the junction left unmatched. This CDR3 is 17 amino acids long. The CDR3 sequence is CASSFRDRVTYNSPLHF. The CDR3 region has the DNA TGTGCCAGCAGTTTTAGGGACAGGGTGACCTATAATTCACCCCTCCACTTT.

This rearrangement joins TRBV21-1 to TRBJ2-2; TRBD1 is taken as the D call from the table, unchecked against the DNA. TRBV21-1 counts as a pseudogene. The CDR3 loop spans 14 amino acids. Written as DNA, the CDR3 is TGTGCCAGCAGCAAGGACAGTAACACCGGGGAGCTGTTTTTT. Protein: CASSKDSNTGELFF.